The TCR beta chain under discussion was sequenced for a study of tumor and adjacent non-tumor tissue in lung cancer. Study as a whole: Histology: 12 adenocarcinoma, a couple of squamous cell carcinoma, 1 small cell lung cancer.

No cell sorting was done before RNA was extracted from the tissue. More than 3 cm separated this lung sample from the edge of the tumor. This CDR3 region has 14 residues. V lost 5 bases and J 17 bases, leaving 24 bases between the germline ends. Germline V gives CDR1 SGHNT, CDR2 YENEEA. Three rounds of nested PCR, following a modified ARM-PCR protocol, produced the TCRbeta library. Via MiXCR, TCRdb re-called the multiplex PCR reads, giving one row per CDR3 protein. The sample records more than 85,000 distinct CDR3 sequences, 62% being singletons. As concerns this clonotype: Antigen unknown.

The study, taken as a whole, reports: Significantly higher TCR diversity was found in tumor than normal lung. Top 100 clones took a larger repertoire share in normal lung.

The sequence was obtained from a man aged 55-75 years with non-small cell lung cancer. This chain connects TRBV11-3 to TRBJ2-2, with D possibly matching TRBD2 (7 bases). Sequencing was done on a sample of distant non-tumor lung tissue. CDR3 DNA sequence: TGTGCCAGCAGCCCCGAGGAGCTCGCCGGGGGGCTCTTTTTT. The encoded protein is CASSPEELAGGLFF.